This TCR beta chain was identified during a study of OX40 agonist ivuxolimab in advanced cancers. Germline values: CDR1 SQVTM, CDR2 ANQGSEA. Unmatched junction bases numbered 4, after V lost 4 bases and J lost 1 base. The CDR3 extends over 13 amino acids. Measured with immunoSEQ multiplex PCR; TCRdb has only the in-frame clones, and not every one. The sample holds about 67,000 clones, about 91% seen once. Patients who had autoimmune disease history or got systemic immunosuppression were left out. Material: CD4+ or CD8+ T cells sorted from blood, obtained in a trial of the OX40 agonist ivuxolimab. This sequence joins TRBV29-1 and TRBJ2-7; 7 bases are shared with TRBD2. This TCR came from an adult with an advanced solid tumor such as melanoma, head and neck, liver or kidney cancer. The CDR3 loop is CSVVAGVSYEQYF. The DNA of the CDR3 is TGCAGCGTTGTTGCGGGGGTGTCCTACGAGCAGTACTTC.